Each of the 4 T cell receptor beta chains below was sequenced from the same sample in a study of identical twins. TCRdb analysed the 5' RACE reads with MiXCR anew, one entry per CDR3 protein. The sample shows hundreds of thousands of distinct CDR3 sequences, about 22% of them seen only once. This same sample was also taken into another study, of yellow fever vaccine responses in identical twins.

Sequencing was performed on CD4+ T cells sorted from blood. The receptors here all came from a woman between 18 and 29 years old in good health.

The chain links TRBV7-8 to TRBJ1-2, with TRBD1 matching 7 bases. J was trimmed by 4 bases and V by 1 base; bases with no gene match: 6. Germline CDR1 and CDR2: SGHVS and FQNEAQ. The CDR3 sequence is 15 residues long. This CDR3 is CASSLERGRGYGYTF. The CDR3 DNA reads TGTGCCAGCAGCTTAGAAAGGGGGCGGGGCTATGGCTACACCTTC.

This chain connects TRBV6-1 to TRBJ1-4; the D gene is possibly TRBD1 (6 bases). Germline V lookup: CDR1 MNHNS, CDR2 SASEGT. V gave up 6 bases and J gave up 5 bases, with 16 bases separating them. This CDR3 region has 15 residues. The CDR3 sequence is CASSTHGQSNEKLFF. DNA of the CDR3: TGTGCCAGCAGCACCCACGGACAGTCAAATGAAAAACTGTTTTTT.

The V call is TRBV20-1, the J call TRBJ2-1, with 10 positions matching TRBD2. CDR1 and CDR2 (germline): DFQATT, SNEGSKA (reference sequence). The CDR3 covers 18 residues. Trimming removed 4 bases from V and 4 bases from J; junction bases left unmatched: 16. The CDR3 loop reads CSATLRASSGRTYNEQFF. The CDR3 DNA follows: TGCAGTGCTACCCTTAGGGCCTCTAGCGGGAGAACTTACAATGAGCAGTTCTTC.

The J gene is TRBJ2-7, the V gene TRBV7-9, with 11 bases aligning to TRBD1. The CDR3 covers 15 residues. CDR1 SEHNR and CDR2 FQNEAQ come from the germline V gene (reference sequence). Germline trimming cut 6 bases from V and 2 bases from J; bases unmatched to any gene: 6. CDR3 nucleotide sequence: TGTGCCAGCAGGGATGGGGGACAGGGGGCCTACGAGCAGTACTTC. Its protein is CASRDGGQGAYEQYF.